A selection of T cell receptor beta chains follows, all from one sample in a study of blood T cell repertoires in COVID-19. Libraries were prepared by immunoSEQ multiplex PCR; TCRdb keeps only in-frame clonotypes and omits some of them. The sample consists of some 150,000 clones, nearly 85% of them appearing once. Material for sequencing was peripheral blood. These receptors all come from a human donor in a cohort sampled during active COVID-19. The CDR3 runs from the conserved cysteine through the conserved F or W. A D gene is named only where the DNA matches it firmly. The size field is filled for only some rows; it gives once, few, many or a size class.

>.|TRBV7-2|.|TRBJ1-2
CASSPLSGQGYGYTF
TGTGCCAGCAGCCCCCTAAGCGGGCAGGGTTATGGCTACACCTTC
>TRBD2|TRBV5-8|.|TRBJ2-2
CASSLTTSGGTGELFF
TGTGCCAGCAGCTTGACCACTAGCGGGGGCACCGGGGAGCTGTTTTTT
>.|TRBV27|once|TRBJ1-1
CASKRAGGGNTEAFF
TGTGCCAGCAAGCGTGCGGGGGGCGGGAACACTGAAGCTTTCTTT
>.|TRBV19|.|TRBJ2-2
CASRIEGITGELFF
TGTGCCAGTAGAATTGAGGGAATCACCGGGGAGCTGTTTTTT
>TRBD2|TRBV5-5|.|TRBJ2-3
CASSLNPSGGALDTQYF
TGTGCCAGCAGCTTGAACCCTAGCGGGGGGGCTTTAGATACGCAGTATTTT
>TRBD1|TRBV4-3|.|TRBJ2-1
CASSQDPPGTGGEQFF
TGCGCCAGCAGCCAAGATCCCCCCGGGACAGGTGGTGAGCAGTTCTTC
>.|TRBV12-3/TRBV12-4|.|TRBJ1-3
CASSAVSGNTIYF
TGTGCCAGCAGCGCGGTGTCTGGAAACACCATATATTTT
>.|TRBV29-1|.|TRBJ1-1
CSVSRRAGNTEAFF
TGCAGCGTCTCACGCAGGGCAGGGAACACTGAAGCTTTCTTT
>TRBD1|TRBV29-1|few|TRBJ2-1
CSVGPPGQGQFF
TGCAGCGTTGGCCCTCCGGGACAGGGGCAGTTCTTC
>.|TRBV3-1/TRBV3-2|.|TRBJ1-2
CASSQGHRLGYTF
TGTGCCAGCAGCCAAGGGCACAGGTTGGGCTACACCTTC
>TRBD1|TRBV9|.|TRBJ1-3
CASSVDPADRLYF
TGTGCCAGCAGCGTAGACCCCGCGGACAGGTTGTATTTT
>TRBD2|TRBV7-3|.|TRBJ2-1
CASSAGSSGSPYNEQFF
TGTGCCAGCAGCGCAGGGTCTAGCGGGAGCCCTTACAATGAGCAGTTCTTC
>TRBD2|TRBV5-8|.|TRBJ2-3
CASSTGLAGGTDTQYF
TGTGCCAGCAGCACGGGACTAGCGGGAGGCACAGATACGCAGTATTTT
>.|TRBV13|.|TRBJ1-2
CASSRLGLEGYTF
TGTGCCAGCAGCCGACTTGGCTTAGAAGGCTACACCTTC
>.|TRBV9|.|TRBJ2-2
CASSAILGGAGELFF
TGTGCCAGCAGCGCCATCCTTGGGGGCGCCGGGGAGCTGTTTTTT
>TRBD1|TRBV12-3/TRBV12-4|.|TRBJ1-2
CASSLGDRGIYTF
TGTGCCAGCAGTTTGGGGGACAGGGGTATTTACACCTTC
>TRBD2|TRBV3-1/TRBV3-2|.|TRBJ2-2
CASSQPGGSTGELFF
TGTGCCAGCAGCCAACCGGGAGGGAGCACCGGGGAGCTGTTTTTT
>TRBD2|TRBV28|.|TRBJ2-2
CASAGEYTGELFF
TGTGCCAGCGCGGGGGAGTACACCGGGGAGCTGTTTTTT
>TRBD1|TRBV2|.|TRBJ1-1
CASINRGDLTTEAFF
TGTGCCAGCATCAACAGGGGGGATCTGACGACTGAAGCTTTCTTT
>TRBD1|TRBV11-3|few|TRBJ1-3
CASSLGTGSGNTIYF
TGTGCCAGCAGCCTCGGGACAGGGAGTGGAAACACCATATATTTT
>.|TRBV7-2|few|TRBJ2-1
CASSFRGEQFF
TGTGCCAGCAGCTTCCGGGGGGAGCAGTTCTTC
>.|TRBV5-1|.|TRBJ1-1
CASILQEGTEAFF
TGCGCCAGCATCCTCCAGGAGGGGACTGAAGCTTTCTTT